These 21 T cell receptor beta chains originate from one sample sequenced in a study of vaccination effects on CD4 cells after COVID-19. These TCRs' antigens remain unknown. Some clones are missing from TCRdb's copy, which holds only in-frame ones; the method was immunoSEQ multiplex PCR. The sample lists just under 65,000 clones; approximately 71% were seen once. Ahead of sequencing, the ViraFEST assay grew antigen-specific CD4+ T cells using viral peptide pools. Culture proceeded for under twelve days, and CD4+ T cells were then isolated. Testing of the vaccine recipients showed negative nucleocapsid antibodies and no prior SARS-CoV-2 infection. This specimen was CD4+ T cells from PBMCs cultured with HCoV-OC43 spike peptides, taken before COVID-19 vaccination. The subset here: HCoV-OC43 spike overlapping peptide pool stimulation. The receptors shown here come from a human donor who received a COVID-19 vaccine.

This clone was detected only once. The chain combines TRBV4-3 with TRBJ2-3, with 9 bases that match TRBD1. The junction had 4 bases not matched to a gene; V was cut back by 0 bases and J by 0 bases. From germline, CDR1 is LGHNA and CDR2 YSLEER. The CDR3 runs 17 residues. The CDR3 protein is CASSQEIGTGSTDTQYF. Here the CDR3 DNA reads TGCGCCAGCAGCCAAGAAATCGGGACAGGGAGCACAGATACGCAGTATTTT.

This chain links TRBV2 with TRBJ2-7; D tentatively reads TRBD1 or TRBD2 (5 bases each). There are 15 residues in the CDR3. The ends were cut back, 3 bases at V and 3 bases at J, with 15 bases in the middle. Germline V gene sequence: CDR1 SNHLY, CDR2 FYNNEI. This chain's CDR3 is CASSDGTGTLYEQYV. For the CDR3, the DNA is TGTGCCAGCAGTGACGGAACCGGGACCCTCTACGAGCAGTACGTC.

CDR3: CASSLGGANEQFF. In DNA form, the CDR3 reads TGTGCCAGCAGCCTCGGGGGGGCCAATGAGCAGTTCTTC. The chain links TRBV11-3 to TRBJ2-1, with 8 bases matching TRBD2. V lost 5 bases to trimming and J lost 6 bases; unmatched junction nucleotides: 3. This CDR3 comprises 13 residues. Germline assignment: CDR1 SGHNT and CDR2 YENEEA.

This sequence joins TRBV5-1 and TRBJ1-1; 9 bases map to TRBD1. V trimming: 4 bases; J trimming: 2 bases; junction bases outside the gene matches: 12. The V gene's germline CDR1 is SGHRS and CDR2 YFSETQ. The length of the CDR3 is 17 residues. As DNA, the CDR3 is TGCGCCAGCAGCACCGACAGGGGGTTTGGGGGAAACACTGAAGCTTTCTTT. Translated, it gives CASSTDRGFGGNTEAFF.

The CDR3 reads CAWARQGFYGYTF. CDR3 sequence (DNA): TGTGCCTGGGCAAGACAGGGGTTCTATGGCTACACCTTC. The V gene is TRBV30, the J gene TRBJ1-2; 8 bases map to TRBD1. The CDR3 totals 13 residues. CDR1 and CDR2 (germline): GTSNPN, SVGIG (reference sequence). With 5 bases clipped from V and 4 bases from J, the junction kept 6 bases outside the gene matches.

This rearrangement joins TRBV6-5 to TRBJ1-5, with D unresolved. Germline CDR1 is MNHEY and CDR2 is SVGAGI. The V gene lost 0 bases and the J gene lost 4 bases, with 10 bases spanning the gap. This CDR3 has 15 amino acids. CDR3 nucleotide sequence: TGTGCCAGCAGTTACTCGAACAGCCCGAATCAGCCCCAGCATTTT. Translation gives CASSYSNSPNQPQHF.

This clone was counted a few times. The chain employs TRBV5-1 and TRBJ1-2; TRBD1 matches 9 bases. The junction had 4 bases not matched to a gene; V was cut back by 0 bases and J by 4 bases. This CDR3 contains 15 residues. Germline CDR1 SGHRS, CDR2 YFSETQ. Here the CDR3 reads CASSLVGQGLYGYTF. The CDR3 DNA sequence: TGCGCCAGCAGCTTGGTGGGACAGGGTCTCTATGGCTACACCTTC. Full variable domain (remainder filled in from reference TRBV5-1 and TRBJ1-2): KAGVTQTPRYLIKTRGQQVTLSCSPISGHRSVSWYQQTPGQGLQFLFEYFSETQRNKGNFPGRFSGRQFSNSRSEMNVSTLELGDSALYLCASSLVGQGLYGYTFGSGTRLTVV.

The chain has TRBV19 and TRBJ2-3; the D gene is possibly TRBD2 (6 bases). Trimming took 4 bases from V and 8 from J, leaving 10 bases between them. CDR1 and CDR2 (germline): LNHDA, SQIVND (reference sequence). This CDR3 spans 12 amino acids. The CDR3 DNA sequence: TGTGCCAGTAGTAGGAGACTAGGTACGCAGTATTTT. It is translated as CASSRRLGTQYF.

There are a few counts of this clone. The V call is TRBV19, the J call TRBJ1-1; perhaps TRBD1 as D (6 bases). Germline V gives CDR1 LNHDA, CDR2 SQIVND (reference sequence). The length of the CDR3 is 16 residues. V was trimmed by 5 bases and J by 1 base, leaving 17 bases between them. The CDR3 sequence: CASSALGGQPNTEAFF. CDR3 sequence (DNA): TGTGCCAGTAGTGCCCTAGGAGGACAGCCGAACACTGAAGCTTTCTTT.

The chain carries TRBV5-1 and TRBJ1-2; D gene unclear. In germline, CDR1 is SGHRS, CDR2 YFSETQ. The length of the CDR3 is 16 residues. The V end lost 4 bases, the J end lost 7 bases, and 23 bases lay between the germline ends. CDR3 nucleotide sequence: TGCGCCAGCAGCCCACCCCAAGTAGGCCTTAAGGCTGGCTACACCTTC. This translates into CASSPPQVGLKAGYTF.

This rearrangement joins TRBV19 to TRBJ2-4; 15 bases are shared with TRBD2. This CDR3 has 19 amino acids. Germline loops: CDR1 LNHDA, CDR2 SQIVND (reference sequence). Trimming took 4 bases from V and 4 from J; bases not matched to a gene: 11. The CDR3 bases are TGTGCCAGTAGTACCCGGACTAGCGGGGGGGCCGGGACAAAAAACATTCAGTACTTC. Protein sequence: CASSTRTSGGAGTKNIQYF.

This chain joins TRBV28 and TRBJ1-1; TRBD1 might be the D (6 bases). This CDR3 is built from 14 residues. Per the germline V gene, CDR1 is MDHEN and CDR2 is SYDVKM. The V end was cut by 4 bases, the J end by 1 base, with 10 bases between. In DNA form, the CDR3 reads TGTGCCAGCAGTTCCGGGGGCGCGAACACTGAAGCTTTCTTT. This gives the protein CASSSGGANTEAFF.

The V call is TRBV6-2 or TRBV6-3, the J call TRBJ2-2; D is possibly TRBD1 (5 bases). V lost 2 bases to trimming and J lost 3 bases, with 13 bases between them. Per the germline V gene, CDR1 is MNHEY and CDR2 is SVGEGT. This CDR3 is built from 16 residues. For the CDR3, the DNA is TGTGCCAGCAGTTACAGGCCCAACAGGCACACCGGGGAGCTGTTTTTT. Translation gives CASSYRPNRHTGELFF.

This clone was counted only a few times. The genes are TRBV19 and TRBJ1-1; no reliable D call. The CDR3 spans 15 residues. V was trimmed by 6 bases and J by 1 base, leaving 15 bases between them. CDR1 LNHDA and CDR2 SQIVND come from the germline V gene (reference sequence). The CDR3 sequence is CASRDWALKNTEAFF. The DNA of the CDR3 is TGTGCCAGTAGGGATTGGGCCCTGAAGAACACTGAAGCTTTCTTT.

This chain connects TRBV7-6 to TRBJ2-1; perhaps D is TRBD1 or TRBD2 (5 bases each). Germline assignment: CDR1 SGHVS and CDR2 FNYEAQ. CDR3 length equals 15 residues. V lost 5 bases to trimming and J lost 3 bases, with 14 bases between them. DNA for the CDR3: TGTGCCAGCAGCGAAGCGAGGGGCATCTACAATGAGCAGTTCTTC. Protein: CASSEARGIYNEQFF.

This rearrangement joins TRBV12-5 to TRBJ2-5, with no clear D. The germline V gene has CDR1 LGHNT and CDR2 FRNRAP. V dropped 5 bases and J dropped 4 bases, with 8 bases sitting between them. The CDR3 contains 12 residues. CDR3 bases: TGTGCTAGTGGTAGTAACTCAGAGACCCAGTACTTC. Protein sequence: CASGSNSETQYF.

Here the CDR3 DNA reads TGTGCCAGTAGTCCCCTCGGACAGCCGAACACTGAAGCTTTCTTT. This translates into CASSPLGQPNTEAFF. The chain combines TRBV19 with TRBJ1-1, with D maybe TRBD1 (6 bases). The CDR3 runs 15 residues. The germline CDR1 and CDR2 sequences are LNHDA and SQIVND (reference sequence). V was clipped by 5 bases and J by 1 base, with 14 bases between them.

The chain recombines TRBV9 with TRBJ1-2, with D possibly being TRBD1 (6 bases). Germline V lookup: CDR1 SGDLS, CDR2 YYNGEE. The CDR3 extends over 13 amino acids. V gave up 0 bases and J gave up 3 bases, with 6 bases separating them. The CDR3, as DNA: TGTGCCAGCAGCGTAGACAGGGACTATGGCTACACCTTC. Translating gives CASSVDRDYGYTF.

The chain uses TRBV10-3 and TRBJ1-2; TRBD1 matches 9 bases. This CDR3 spans 14 amino acids. Germline values: CDR1 ENHRY, CDR2 SYGVKD. After removal of 6 bases from V and 4 bases from J, the junction contained 6 bases not matched to a gene. The CDR3 sequence is CAISVQGAGYGYTF. CDR3 in DNA: TGTGCCATCAGCGTACAGGGGGCCGGCTATGGCTACACCTTC.

J is TRBJ2-1 and V is TRBV11-3; 8 nucleotides align to TRBD2. This CDR3 is built from 15 residues. Germline V gives CDR1 SGHNT, CDR2 YENEEA. Losses at the gene ends were 5 bases for V and 2 bases for J; bases not matched to a gene: 5. CDR3 sequence (DNA): TGTGCCAGCAGCCCACGGGGGGGCCCCTACAATGAGCAGTTCTTC. This codes for CASSPRGGPYNEQFF.

The chain uses TRBV6-6 and TRBJ2-7; D may be TRBD1 (5 bases). The germline V gene has CDR1 MNHNY and CDR2 SVGAGI (reference sequence). The V end lost 0 bases, the J end lost 5 bases, and 11 bases lay between the germline ends. The CDR3 is made up of 14 amino acids. The CDR3 loop reads CASSYSQAPNEQYV. DNA for the CDR3: TGTGCCAGCAGTTACTCACAGGCGCCCAACGAGCAGTACGTC.